The next 10 T cell receptor beta chains were all read from a single sample in a study of OX40 agonist ivuxolimab in advanced cancers. Clones were sequenced by immunoSEQ multiplex PCR, and TCRdb holds only the in-frame ones, with some missing. The table lists over 75,000 clones, roughly 88% of them singletons. The specimen was CD4+ or CD8+ T cells sorted from blood, collected in a trial of the OX40 agonist ivuxolimab. The receptors here all came from an adult with an advanced solid tumor such as melanoma, head and neck, liver or kidney cancer.

The rearrangement links TRBV11-3 to TRBJ1-6; no reliable D call. The CDR3 length is 13 residues. Germline loops: CDR1 SGHNT, CDR2 YENEEA. Trimming left V 2 bases short and J 7 bases short, with 6 bases between. The CDR3 loop reads CASSLNQNSPLHF. The CDR3, as DNA: TGTGCCAGCAGCTTAAACCAAAATTCACCCCTCCACTTT.

The J gene is TRBJ2-7, the V gene TRBV21-1; the table assigns TRBD2, which was not confirmed against the DNA. TRBV21-1 represents a pseudogene. The CDR3 has 19 amino acids. For the CDR3, the DNA is TGTGCCAGCAGCGCCCAGGGACAGGGTTCTAGCGGGACAAGGGACGAGCAGTACTTC. Its translation is CASSAQGQGSSGTRDEQYF.

This clone is a singleton in its sample. The rearrangement joins TRBV6-5 to TRBJ1-1, with TRBD1 as a possible D gene (6 bases). The germline CDR1 and CDR2 sequences are MNHEY and SVGAGI. There are 15 residues in the CDR3. V was pared by 5 bases and J by 1 base, with 14 bases between. CDR3 loop: CASSVSWTANTEAFF. The CDR3 coding sequence is TGTGCCAGCAGTGTCTCTTGGACAGCGAACACTGAAGCTTTCTTT.

The chain recombines TRBV27 with TRBJ2-2; D is ambiguous. Trimming left V 8 bases short and J 6 bases short, with 13 bases between. Germline V gene sequence: CDR1 MNHEY, CDR2 SMNVEV (reference sequence). The CDR3 contains 13 residues. The CDR3 nucleotides are TGTGCCAGCCGTCTTGGGCTAGCCGGGGAGCTGTTTTTT. It specifies CASRLGLAGELFF.

Regarding this clone: Its ends do not fully match the called genes, so a read error is possible. The gene calls are TRBV28 and TRBJ1-3, with 7 bases that match TRBD1. The length of the CDR3 is 18 residues. Germline-derived CDR1 and CDR2 are MDHEN and SYDVKM. The CDR3 protein is CASEPARGTLLAGNTIYF. Here the CDR3 DNA reads TGTGCCAGCGAACCCGCCAGGGGGACCCTTCTCGCTGGGAACACCATATATTTT.

J is TRBJ1-1 and V is TRBV28, with no clear D. V was clipped by 1 base and J by 6 bases, with 6 bases between them. Germline lookup yields CDR1 MDHEN and CDR2 SYDVKM. The CDR3 sequence is 12 residues long. Here the CDR3 DNA reads TGTGCCAGCAGTTTATCCGCCGCTGAAGCTTTCTTT. As protein: CASSLSAAEAFF.

This chain uses TRBV5-4 with TRBJ2-3; 10 bases agree with TRBD2. The CDR3 totals 15 residues. Trimming cost V 1 base and J 5 bases; bases outside gene matches: 4. Germline lookup yields CDR1 SGHNT and CDR2 YYREEE (reference sequence). The CDR3 DNA sequence: TGTGCCAGCAGCTTGAGGCTAGCGGGAGAAGATACGCAGTATTTT. Amino acid sequence: CASSLRLAGEDTQYF.

This chain connects TRBV5-4 to TRBJ2-7; 8 bases are a match to TRBD1. Germline values: CDR1 SGHNT, CDR2 YYREEE (reference sequence). The V and J ends lost 3 bases and 0 bases, in that order; junction bases with no gene match: 2. CDR3 length: 14 residues. CDR3 region: CASSSQGASYEQYF. In DNA form, the CDR3 reads TGTGCCAGCAGCTCCCAGGGGGCCTCCTACGAGCAGTACTTC.

This clone showed up just a few times. V usage is TRBV27 and J usage is TRBJ2-2; TRBD1 matches 10 bases. Germline values: CDR1 MNHEY, CDR2 SMNVEV (reference sequence). The CDR3 is 15 amino acids. Unmatched junction bases numbered 6, after V lost 5 bases and J lost 6 bases. The CDR3 DNA reads as TGTGCCAGCAGTATCGGACAGGGGGTCGCCGGGGAGCTGTTTTTT. Its protein is CASSIGQGVAGELFF.

This sequence joins TRBV7-8 and TRBJ2-7; weak D call: TRBD2 (5 bases). CDR3 size: 15 residues. The V end was cut by 1 base, the J end by 5 bases, with 15 bases between. CDR1 is SGHVS, CDR2 FQNEAQ, per germline. CDR3 DNA: TGTGCCAGCAGCTTAGGAGGGTGGTCAAGGGACGAGCAGTACTTC. Translation gives CASSLGGWSRDEQYF.